This TCR beta chain was recorded in a study of shared clonotypes between healthy human individuals. About the research overall: For every donor, three CD4 naive, three CD4 memory, two CD8 naive and one CD8 memory plates were used.

The method was immunoSEQ multiplex PCR; TCRdb's version includes in-frame clones alone and lacks a portion of them. Altogether 2 million to 2.5 million clones are present, less than 95% being singletons, with the ten largest covering 0.37%. CDR1 GTSNPN and CDR2 SVGIG come from the germline V gene (reference sequence). V was clipped by 0 bases and J by 6 bases, with 9 bases between them. CDR3 length: 12 amino acids. Sequenced sample: naive CD4+ T cells from PBMCs. Subset of the sample: CD45RA+ positively selected. The rearrangement joins TRBV30 to TRBJ2-7; D is tentatively TRBD1 or TRBD2 (5 bases each). The clonotype was recovered from a man younger than 35 in good health. Some clones in this sample may be carry-over from other donors' samples. In DNA, the CDR3 is TGTGCCTGGAGTGTAGCGAGGGGCGAGCAGTACTTC. Its translation: CAWSVARGEQYF.